This entry features one TCR beta chain sequence. This sample was taken from a study of blood T cell repertoires in COVID-19. As handled by the study authors: Quantification of nucleated cells was approximated via reference gene primer amplification. Some clones are missing from TCRdb's copy, which holds only in-frame ones; the method was immunoSEQ multiplex PCR. V, J and clone size derive from that table, while D and trimming were established from the DNA sequence. The sample carries some 69,000 clones, roughly 81% recorded once. Germline loops: CDR1 KGHSH, CDR2 LQKENI. Trimming took 0 bases from V and 7 from J; bases not matched to a gene: 5. The CDR3 has 15 residues.

The chain combines TRBV18 with TRBJ2-1, with 8 bases matching TRBD2. The origin of this receptor is a woman between 65 and 79 years old with acute or convalescent COVID-19. Source material: peripheral blood. The CDR3: CASSPPGTSRNEQFF. CDR3 DNA sequence: TGTGCCAGCTCACCACCCGGGACTAGTCGGAATGAGCAGTTCTTC.